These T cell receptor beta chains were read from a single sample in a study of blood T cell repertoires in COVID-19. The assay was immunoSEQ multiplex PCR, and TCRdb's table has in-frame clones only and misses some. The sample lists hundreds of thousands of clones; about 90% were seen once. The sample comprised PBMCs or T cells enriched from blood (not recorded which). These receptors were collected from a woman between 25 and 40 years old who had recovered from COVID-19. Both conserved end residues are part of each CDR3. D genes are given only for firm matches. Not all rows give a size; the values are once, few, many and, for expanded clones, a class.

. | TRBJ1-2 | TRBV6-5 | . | TGTGCCAGCAGTTACAGGACAGCCTATGGCTACACCTTC | CASSYRTAYGYTF
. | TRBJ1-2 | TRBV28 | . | TGTGCCAGCCTTCAGGGCAGGGGATATGGCTACACCTTC | CASLQGRGYGYTF
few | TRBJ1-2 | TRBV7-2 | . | TGTGCCAGCAGCTTAGCTGGAGAGACTAACTATGGCTACACCTTC | CASSLAGETNYGYTF
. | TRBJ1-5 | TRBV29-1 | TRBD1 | TGCAGCGCAAGGACAGGGGGCAATCAGCCCCAGCATTTT | CSARTGGNQPQHF
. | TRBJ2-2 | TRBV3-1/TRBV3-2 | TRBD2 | TGTGCCAGCAGCGGGAGGGTCGCCGACACCGGGGAGCTGTTTTTT | CASSGRVADTGELFF
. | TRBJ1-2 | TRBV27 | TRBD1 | TGTGCCAGCGGAAAGACAGGGGCTTCTTATGGCTACACCTTC | CASGKTGASYGYTF
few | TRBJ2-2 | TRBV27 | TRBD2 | TGTGCCAGCAGTTCGGGACTAGCGGAAAACACCGGGGAGCTGTTTTTT | CASSSGLAENTGELFF
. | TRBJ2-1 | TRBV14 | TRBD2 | TGTGCCAGCAGCCAAACGACTAGCCGGCGCGACAATGAGCAGTTCTTC | CASSQTTSRRDNEQFF
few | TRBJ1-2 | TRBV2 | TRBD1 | TGTGCCAGCGGGGGGACAGGGAAGAATGGCTACACCTTC | CASGGTGKNGYTF
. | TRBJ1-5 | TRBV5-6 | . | TGTGCCAGCAGCTTGACAGGGAGTAGCAATCAGCCCCAGCATTTT | CASSLTGSSNQPQHF
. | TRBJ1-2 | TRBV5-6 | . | TGTGCCAGCAGCTTGGCCGACAGTACGTATGGCTACACCTTC | CASSLADSTYGYTF
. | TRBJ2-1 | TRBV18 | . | TGTGCCAGCTCACCTCCGGGACTCATGACCTACAATGAGCAGTTCTTC | CASSPPGLMTYNEQFF
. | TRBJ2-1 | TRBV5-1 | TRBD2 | TGCGCCAGCAGCGTAACTAGCGGGAGGGGCGTAAGCTCCTACAATGAGCAGTTCTTC | CASSVTSGRGVSSYNEQFF
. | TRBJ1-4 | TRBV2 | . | TGTGCCAGCAGTTCACAGGGTACCGATGGTGAAAAACTGTTTTTT | CASSSQGTDGEKLFF
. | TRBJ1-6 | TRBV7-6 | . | TGTGCCAGCAGCCTTACAGGCAATAATTCACCCCTCCACTTT | CASSLTGNNSPLHF
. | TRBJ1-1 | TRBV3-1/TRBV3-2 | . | TGTGCCAGCAGCCAGTGGGGCGCAACTGAAGCTTTCTTT | CASSQWGATEAFF
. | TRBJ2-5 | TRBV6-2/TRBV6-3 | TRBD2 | TGTGCCAGCAGCCCTAGCGGGGGGAAAGAGACCCAGTACTTC | CASSPSGGKETQYF